This passage covers 21 T cell receptor beta chains from one sample sequenced in a study of cytomegalovirus exposure and HLA in healthy donors (dated by TCRdb to the late 2010s). The library was produced with the immunoSEQ multiplex PCR assay. For the multiplex PCR, a mixture combining 60 forward primers for TCR Vbeta segments and 13 reverse primers for TCR Jbeta segments was used. TCRdb provides this immuneACCESS table in a form limited to in-frame rearrangements. Some clones are lacking; in checked studies, under half of them reflect an unresolved V gene, and why the rest are absent is not known. Within this sample are about 150,000 clones, with around 79% of them counted one time only. Jointly, the top ten make up roughly 8% of the sample. The specimen sequenced was PBMCs. These receptors were taken from a man aged 25 to 45 in good health and CMV-seropositive.

The V call is TRBV6-6, the J call TRBJ2-5; a possible D gene is TRBD2 (5 bases). TRBJ2-7 explains the end of the DNA better; the J call may be wrong. The CDR3 runs to 13 residues. In germline, CDR1 is MNHNY, CDR2 SVGAGI (reference sequence). The CDR3 sequence is CASSSWTSYEQYF. CDR3 sequence (DNA): TGTGCCAGCAGCAGCTGGACTTCCTACGAGCAGTACTTC.

V gene TRBV25-1 combines with J gene TRBJ2-5, with TRBD1 matching over 8 bases. Germline loops: CDR1 MGHDK, CDR2 SYGVNS. Losses at the gene ends were 5 bases for V and 1 base for J; bases not matched to a gene: 3. This CDR3 spans 14 amino acids. The CDR3 DNA follows: TGTGCCAGCAGTTTTACAGGGGGCCAAGAGACCCAGTACTTC. Its translation: CASSFTGGQETQYF.

This sequence joins TRBV29-1 and TRBJ2-3; maybe TRBD2 (5 bases). The length of the CDR3 is 14 residues. The germline V and J ends were trimmed by 8 bases and 4 bases, with 19 bases remaining between them. Germline lookup yields CDR1 SQVTM and CDR2 ANQGSEA. The CDR3, as DNA: TGCAGCAAATCTAGCCCCCAGGACCCAGATACGCAGTATTTT. Translation gives CSKSSPQDPDTQYF.

A few counts support this clone. The chain is built from TRBV4-3 and TRBJ2-3; 9 nucleotides align to TRBD2. V trimming: 5 bases; J trimming: 5 bases; junction bases outside the gene matches: 11. Germline CDR1 and CDR2: LGHNA and YSLEER. The CDR3 has 16 residues. CDR3 DNA: TGCGCCAGCAGCTCGGGGGCTAGCGGGGAGGTAGATACGCAGTATTTT. This translates into CASSSGASGEVDTQYF.

The V gene is TRBV15, the J gene TRBJ1-4; tentatively, D is TRBD1 (5 bases). The CDR3 covers 15 residues. From germline, CDR1 is LNHNV and CDR2 YYDKDF (reference sequence). V shed 0 bases and J shed 6 bases, with 11 bases lying between them. CDR3 sequence (DNA): TGTGCCACCAGCAGAGATAAAACAGGCTATGAAAAACTGTTTTTT. Residues: CATSRDKTGYEKLFF.

This chain uses TRBV18 with TRBJ2-7; weak D call: TRBD2 (6 bases). There are 15 residues in the CDR3. Germline CDR1 reads KGHSH; CDR2 reads LQKENI. Trimming left V 6 bases short and J 2 bases short, with 17 bases between. The CDR3 spells CASSPSSGVAYEQYF. Written as DNA, the CDR3 is TGTGCCAGCTCTCCCAGTAGCGGCGTTGCCTACGAGCAGTACTTC.

The chain uses TRBV7-9 and TRBJ2-3; 7 nucleotides align to TRBD2. J was trimmed by 3 bases and V by 7 bases; bases with no gene match: 10. CDR1 and CDR2 (germline): SEHNR, FQNEAQ (reference sequence). CDR3 length: 15 residues. In DNA form, the CDR3 reads TGTGCCAGCATCAAAGGGGAGGGAGGTACAGATACGCAGTATTTT. Amino acids: CASIKGEGGTDTQYF.

The CDR3 region is CSVEDLRGTEAFF. The CDR3 nucleotides read TGCAGCGTTGAAGATCTTAGGGGAACTGAAGCTTTCTTT. The chain carries TRBV29-1 and TRBJ1-1, with D perhaps TRBD1 (5 bases). CDR3 length: 13 residues. CDR1 and CDR2 (germline): SQVTM, ANQGSEA. Trimming took off 0 bases at V and 5 bases at J, with 10 bases between the two ends.

The rearrangement links TRBV10-3 to TRBJ2-3, with TRBD2 identical over 8 bases. The CDR3 runs 11 residues. Trimming cost V 10 bases and J 5 bases; bases outside gene matches: 2. Germline loops: CDR1 ENHRY, CDR2 SYGVKD. CDR3 loop: CATLAGDTQYF. The CDR3 DNA is TGTGCCACGCTAGCGGGAGATACGCAGTATTTT.

The chain couples TRBV28 to TRBJ1-5; maybe TRBD1 (5 bases). There are 14 residues in the CDR3. Germline V gene lookup returns CDR1 MDHEN and CDR2 SYDVKM. Trimming shortened V by 8 bases and J by 2 bases, and 13 bases separated the two germline ends. The CDR3 region is CASGDYIGNQPQHF. CDR3 bases: TGTGCCAGCGGGGACTACATCGGCAATCAGCCCCAGCATTTT.

This chain links TRBV5-1 with TRBJ2-1, with D possibly being TRBD2 (6 bases). The CDR3 consists of 14 residues. The V end was cut by 3 bases, the J end by 5 bases, with 12 bases between. Per the germline V gene, CDR1 is SGHRS and CDR2 is YFSETQ. In DNA form, the CDR3 reads TGCGCCAGCAGCTGGCCGGCTAGCGACAATGAGCAGTTCTTC. This sequence encodes CASSWPASDNEQFF.

This clone was observed a handful of times. The genes are TRBV19 and TRBJ1-1, with 10 bases aligning to TRBD1. Germline lookup yields CDR1 LNHDA and CDR2 SQIVND (reference sequence). The CDR3 spans 13 residues. After removal of 5 bases from V and 8 bases from J, the junction contained 5 bases not matched to a gene. CDR3 sequence: CASSPGQGTEAFF. In DNA, the CDR3 is TGTGCCAGTAGTCCGGGACAGGGGACCGAAGCTTTCTTT.

The rearrangement links TRBV28 to TRBJ1-5, with D maybe TRBD1 (5 bases). Trimming left V 2 bases short and J 3 bases short, with 11 bases between. In germline, CDR1 is MDHEN, CDR2 SYDVKM. The CDR3 totals 15 residues. The CDR3 spells CASSLTQGINQPQHF. In DNA form, the CDR3 reads TGTGCCAGCAGTTTAACCCAGGGTATCAATCAGCCCCAGCATTTT.

This clone has only one observation. The V gene is TRBV6-5, the J gene TRBJ2-2, with 7 nucleotides matching TRBD2. The CDR3 totals 14 residues. Germline CDR1 and CDR2: MNHEY and SVGAGI. Losses at the gene ends were 4 bases for V and 2 bases for J; bases not matched to a gene: 1. This CDR3 reads CASSSSGNTGELFF. In nucleotides, the CDR3 is TGTGCCAGCAGTTCTAGCGGCAACACCGGGGAGCTGTTTTTT.

The chain links TRBV5-4 to TRBJ1-1, with 7 bases aligning to TRBD1. CDR1 and CDR2 (germline): SGHNT, YYREEE (reference sequence). This CDR3 region has 16 residues. V shed 4 bases, J shed 1 base, and the junction held 10 bases outside the gene matches. The CDR3 nucleotides are TGTGCCAGCAGCCGAGAGACAGGGAGGCAGAACACTGAAGCTTTCTTT. It yields the protein CASSRETGRQNTEAFF.

V is TRBV7-2 and J is TRBJ2-7; TRBD1 might be the D (5 bases). Trimming removed 4 bases from V and 11 bases from J, with 15 bases in between. The CDR3 runs to 12 residues. CDR1 is SGHTA and CDR2 is FQGNSA in the germline V gene. The CDR3 bases are TGTGCCAGCAGCTCCCCCCCAGGGAATAAGTACTTC. It is translated as CASSSPPGNKYF.

This clone was seen a handful of times. The chain has TRBV29-1 and TRBJ2-1; D may be TRBD2 (6 bases). Trimming stripped 7 bases from V and 2 bases from J, with 15 bases between. The length of the CDR3 is 14 residues. Germline V gives CDR1 SQVTM, CDR2 ANQGSEA. The CDR3 sequence: CSGLGGPTYNEQFF. The CDR3 DNA sequence: TGCAGCGGACTGGGGGGACCCACCTACAATGAGCAGTTCTTC.

There are a few counts of this clone. The chain couples TRBV6-5 to TRBJ1-1; D unclear. Trimming took 0 bases from V and 5 from J, leaving 16 bases between them. The CDR3 is 16 amino acids. Per germline, CDR1 MNHEY and CDR2 SVGAGI. CDR3 in DNA: TGTGCCAGCAGTTACTCGATAGTCCCAGGATGGACTGAAGCTTTCTTT. Amino acids: CASSYSIVPGWTEAFF.

This clone was found once. This chain uses TRBV5-1 with TRBJ2-3; 11 bases line up with TRBD2. The CDR3 extends over 16 amino acids. Germline values: CDR1 SGHRS, CDR2 YFSETQ. The junction had 8 bases not matched to a gene; V was cut back by 5 bases and J by 3 bases. CDR3 region: CASSKTSGIRTDTQYF. The CDR3 region has the DNA TGCGCCAGCAGTAAGACTAGCGGGATAAGAACAGATACGCAGTATTTT.

The rearrangement uses TRBV28 and TRBJ2-3; D possibly corresponds to TRBD1 (6 bases). In germline, CDR1 is MDHEN, CDR2 SYDVKM. The ends were cut back, 8 bases at V and 0 bases at J, with 15 bases in the middle. The CDR3 extends over 15 amino acids. CDR3 sequence reads: CASPPSGASTDTQYF. CDR3 sequence (DNA): TGTGCCAGCCCCCCCTCAGGGGCTAGCACAGATACGCAGTATTTT.

On this clone itself: The same CDR3 is also encoded by other DNA sequences in this sample. This rearrangement joins TRBV18 to TRBJ1-1, with D possibly TRBD1 on 5 matching bases. CDR3 length: 13 residues. The germline CDR1 and CDR2 sequences are KGHSH and LQKENI. V was cut by 3 bases and J by 5 bases, with 10 bases left in between. CDR3 amino acids: CASSPPGGTEAFF. The CDR3 region has the DNA TGTGCCAGCTCACCCCCGGGGGGGACTGAAGCTTTCTTT.